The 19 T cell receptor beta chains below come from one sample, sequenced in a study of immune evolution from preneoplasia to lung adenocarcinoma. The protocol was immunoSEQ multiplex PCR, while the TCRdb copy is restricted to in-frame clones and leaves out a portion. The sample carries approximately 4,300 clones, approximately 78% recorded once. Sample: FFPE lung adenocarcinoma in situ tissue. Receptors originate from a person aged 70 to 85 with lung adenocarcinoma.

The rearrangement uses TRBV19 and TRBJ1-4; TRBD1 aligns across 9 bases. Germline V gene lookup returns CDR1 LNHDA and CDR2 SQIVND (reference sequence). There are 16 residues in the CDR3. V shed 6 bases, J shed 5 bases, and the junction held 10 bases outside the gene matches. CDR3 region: CASSNLRDRENEKLFF. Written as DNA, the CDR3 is TGTGCCAGTAGCAACCTCCGGGACAGGGAGAATGAAAAACTGTTTTTT.

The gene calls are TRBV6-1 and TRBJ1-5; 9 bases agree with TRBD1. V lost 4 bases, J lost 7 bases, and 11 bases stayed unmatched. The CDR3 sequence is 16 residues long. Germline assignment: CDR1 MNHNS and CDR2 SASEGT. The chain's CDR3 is CASSGGTGYIDQPQHF. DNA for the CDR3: TGTGCCAGCAGTGGGGGGACAGGGTACATCGACCAGCCCCAGCATTTT.

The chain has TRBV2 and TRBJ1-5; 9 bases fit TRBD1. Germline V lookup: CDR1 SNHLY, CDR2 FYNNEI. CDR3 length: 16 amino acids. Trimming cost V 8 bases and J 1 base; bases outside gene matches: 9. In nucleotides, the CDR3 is TGTGCCAGCGAGTTGAGAGGGACAGGGAGCAATCAGCCCCAGCATTTT. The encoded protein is CASELRGTGSNQPQHF.

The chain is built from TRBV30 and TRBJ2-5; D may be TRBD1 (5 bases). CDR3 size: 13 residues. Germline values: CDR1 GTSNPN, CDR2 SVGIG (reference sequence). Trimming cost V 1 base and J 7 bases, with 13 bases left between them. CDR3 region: CAWSEGLGVTQYF. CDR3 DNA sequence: TGTGCCTGGAGTGAGGGGCTAGGGGTGACCCAGTACTTC.

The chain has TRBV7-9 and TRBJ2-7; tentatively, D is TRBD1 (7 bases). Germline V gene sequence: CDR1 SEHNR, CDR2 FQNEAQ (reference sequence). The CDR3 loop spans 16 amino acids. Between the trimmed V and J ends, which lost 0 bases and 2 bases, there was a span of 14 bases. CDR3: CASSLAQGGQTYEQYF. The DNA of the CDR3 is TGTGCCAGCAGCTTAGCCCAGGGGGGACAGACCTACGAGCAGTACTTC.

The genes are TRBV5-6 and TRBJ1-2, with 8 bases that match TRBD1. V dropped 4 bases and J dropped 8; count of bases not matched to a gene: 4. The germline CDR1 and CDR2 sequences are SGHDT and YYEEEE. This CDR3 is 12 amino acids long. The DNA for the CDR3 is TGTGCCAGCAGCCAAGGACAGGGAGGCTACACCTTC. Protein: CASSQGQGGYTF.

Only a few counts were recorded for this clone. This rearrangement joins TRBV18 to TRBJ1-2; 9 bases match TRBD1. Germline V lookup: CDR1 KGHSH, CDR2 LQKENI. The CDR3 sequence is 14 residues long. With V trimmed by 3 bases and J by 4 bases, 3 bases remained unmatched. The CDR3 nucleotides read TGTGCCAGCTCACCGGGACAGGGTGGCTATGGCTACACCTTC. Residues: CASSPGQGGYGYTF.

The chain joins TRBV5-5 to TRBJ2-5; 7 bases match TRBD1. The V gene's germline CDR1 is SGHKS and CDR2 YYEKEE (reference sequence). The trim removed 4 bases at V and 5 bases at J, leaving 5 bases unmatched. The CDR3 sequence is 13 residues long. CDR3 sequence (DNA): TGTGCCAGCAGCACTACAGGGGTCGAGACCCAGTACTTC. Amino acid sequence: CASSTTGVETQYF.

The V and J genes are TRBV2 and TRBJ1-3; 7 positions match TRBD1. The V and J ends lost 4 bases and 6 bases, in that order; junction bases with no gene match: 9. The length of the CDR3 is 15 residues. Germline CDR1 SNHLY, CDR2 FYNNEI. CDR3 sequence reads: CASSVGTARENTIYF. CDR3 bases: TGTGCCAGCAGTGTTGGGACAGCCAGGGAAAACACCATATATTTT.

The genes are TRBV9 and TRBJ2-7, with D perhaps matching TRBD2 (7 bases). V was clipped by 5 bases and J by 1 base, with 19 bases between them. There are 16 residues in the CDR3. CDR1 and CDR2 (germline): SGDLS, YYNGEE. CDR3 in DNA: TGTGCCAGCAGTATTCGGGCGGGGGCGATATCCTACGAGCAGTACTTC. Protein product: CASSIRAGAISYEQYF. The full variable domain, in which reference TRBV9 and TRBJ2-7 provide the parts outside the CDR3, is DSGVTQTPKHLITATGQRVTLRCSPRSGDLSVYWYQQSLDQGLQFLIQYYNGEERAKGNILERFSAQQFPDLHSELNLSSLELGDSALYFCASSIRAGAISYEQYFGPGTRLTVT.

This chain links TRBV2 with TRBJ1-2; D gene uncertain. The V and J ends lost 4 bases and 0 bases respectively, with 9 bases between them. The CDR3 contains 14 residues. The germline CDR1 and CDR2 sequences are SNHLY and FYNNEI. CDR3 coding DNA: TGTGCCAGCAGTGTTGCAGCAGCTAACTATGGCTACACCTTC. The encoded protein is CASSVAAANYGYTF.

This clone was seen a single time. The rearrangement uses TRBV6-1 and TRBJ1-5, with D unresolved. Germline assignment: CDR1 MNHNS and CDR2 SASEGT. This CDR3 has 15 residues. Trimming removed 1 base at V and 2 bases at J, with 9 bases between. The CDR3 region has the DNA TGTGCCAGCAGTGAAGATTGGGGTCGCAATCAGCCCCAGCATTTT. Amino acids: CASSEDWGRNQPQHF.

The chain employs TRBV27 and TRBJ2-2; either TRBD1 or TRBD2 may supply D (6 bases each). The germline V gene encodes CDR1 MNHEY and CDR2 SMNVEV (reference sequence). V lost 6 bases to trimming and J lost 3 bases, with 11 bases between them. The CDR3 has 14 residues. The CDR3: CASRYREDTGELFF. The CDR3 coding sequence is TGTGCCAGCAGGTACAGGGAGGACACCGGGGAGCTGTTTTTT.

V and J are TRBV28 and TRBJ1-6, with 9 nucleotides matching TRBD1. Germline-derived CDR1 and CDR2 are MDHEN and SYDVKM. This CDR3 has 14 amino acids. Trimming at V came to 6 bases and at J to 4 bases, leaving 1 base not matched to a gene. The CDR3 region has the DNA TGTGCCAGCAGAGGACAGGGGTATAATTCACCCCTCCACTTT. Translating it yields CASRGQGYNSPLHF.

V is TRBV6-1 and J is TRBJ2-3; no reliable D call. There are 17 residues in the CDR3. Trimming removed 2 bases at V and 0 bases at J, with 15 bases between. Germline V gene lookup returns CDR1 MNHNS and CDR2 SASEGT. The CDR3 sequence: CASSEYARIPSTDTQYF. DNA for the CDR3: TGTGCCAGCAGTGAATACGCTAGGATCCCTAGCACAGATACGCAGTATTTT.

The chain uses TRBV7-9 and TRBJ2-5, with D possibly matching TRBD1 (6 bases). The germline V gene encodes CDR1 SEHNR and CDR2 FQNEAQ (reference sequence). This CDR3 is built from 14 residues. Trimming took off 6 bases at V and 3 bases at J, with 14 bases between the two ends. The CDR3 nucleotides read TGTGCCAGCAGGAAGACAGGTGGGGAAGAGACCCAGTACTTC. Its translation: CASRKTGGEETQYF. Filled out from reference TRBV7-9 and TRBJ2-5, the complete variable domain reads DTGVSQNPRHKITKRGQNVTFRCDPISEHNRLYWYRQTLGQGPEFLTYFQNEAQLEKSRLLSDRFSAERPKGSFSTLEIQRTEQGDSAMYLCASRKTGGEETQYFGPGTRLLVL.

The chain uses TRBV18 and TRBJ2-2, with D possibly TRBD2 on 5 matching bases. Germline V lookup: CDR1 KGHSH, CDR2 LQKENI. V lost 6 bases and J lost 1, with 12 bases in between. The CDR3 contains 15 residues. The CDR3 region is CASSVGEWNTGELFF. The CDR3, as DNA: TGTGCCAGCTCGGTCGGGGAGTGGAACACCGGGGAGCTGTTTTTT.

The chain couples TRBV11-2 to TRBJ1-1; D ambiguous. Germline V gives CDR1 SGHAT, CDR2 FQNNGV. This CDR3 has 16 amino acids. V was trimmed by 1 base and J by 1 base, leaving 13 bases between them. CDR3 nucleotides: TGTGCCAGCAGCTTAGGCTTTGCGCTTGAGAACACTGAAGCTTTCTTT. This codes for CASSLGFALENTEAFF.

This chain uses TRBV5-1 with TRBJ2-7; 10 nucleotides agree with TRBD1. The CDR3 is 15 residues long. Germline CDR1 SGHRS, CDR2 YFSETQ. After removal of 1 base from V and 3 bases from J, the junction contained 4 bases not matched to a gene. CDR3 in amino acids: CASSLWTGGFYEQYF. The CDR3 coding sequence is TGCGCCAGCAGCTTGTGGACAGGGGGATTCTACGAGCAGTACTTC.